This T cell receptor (beta chain) is drawn from a study of beta chain features in type 1 diabetes. V dropped 4 bases and J dropped 4 bases, with 13 bases sitting between them. CDR3 size: 14 residues. Germline CDR1 SGHTA, CDR2 FQGNSA. Every isolated RNA sample was fully reverse transcribed, so sequencing captured expressed TCRB transcripts. Data came from immunoSEQ multiplex PCR; TCRdb stores just in-frame clones and leaves some out. The repertoire holds 400,000 to 600,000 clones, with about 30% as singletons. This sequence originates from a man between 18 and 29 years old in good health. The specimen was naive CD4+ T cells from blood. J is TRBJ1-2 and V is TRBV7-2; D possibly corresponds to TRBD1 (5 bases). CDR3 nucleotides: TGTGCCAGCAGCTCCCCACGGGGGATCTATGGCTACACCTTC. This sequence encodes CASSSPRGIYGYTF.